Listed below are T cell receptor beta chains from one sample, sequenced in a study of T cells in Graves' hyperthyroidism and ophthalmopathy. One entry per CDR3 protein results from TCRdb running MiXCR on the multiplex PCR reads. The sample contains 550,000 to 800,000 distinct CDR3 sequences, roughly a sixth of which appear only once. Sequences were obtained from blood. The receptors were sampled from a man aged 45-65 years with Graves' hyperthyroidism. Each CDR3 is given with its conserved first and last residue. A D gene is named only where the DNA matches it firmly. Where a row states a size, it is once, few, many or the class of an expanded clone; other rows omit it.

v_call,d_call,j_call,clone_size,cdr3_aa,cdr3_nt
TRBV2,.,TRBJ1-2,few,CASSVYGYTF,TGTGCCAGCAGTGTTTATGGCTACACCTTC
TRBV28,TRBD2,TRBJ2-7,many,CASRTSGPYEQHF,TGTGCCAGCAGGACTAGCGGACCCTACGAGCAGCACTTC
TRBV27,TRBD2,TRBJ2-3,.,CASSIYGLARTDTQYF,TGTGCCAGCAGTATATACGGACTAGCAAGAACAGATACGCAGTATTTT
TRBV3-1,.,TRBJ2-7,many,CASSPQPHYEQYF,TGTGCCAGCAGCCCTCAGCCGCATTACGAGCAGTACTTC
TRBV28,TRBD1,TRBJ1-4,many,CASSSQGVNEKLFF,TGTGCCAGCAGTTCTCAGGGGGTGAATGAAAAACTGTTTTTT
TRBV6-5,TRBD1,TRBJ1-3,few,CASSYSVGQDYSGNTIYF,TGTGCCAGCAGTTACTCCGTGGGACAGGACTACTCTGGAAACACCATATATTTT
TRBV10-3,TRBD2,TRBJ2-5,many,CAISESYGRALETQYF,TGTGCCATCAGTGAGTCATACGGGAGGGCCTTGGAGACCCAGTACTTC
TRBV20-1,TRBD2,TRBJ2-3,many,CSASRIQREPDTQYF,TGCAGTGCTAGTCGTATTCAGCGGGAGCCAGATACGCAGTATTTT
TRBV27,TRBD1,TRBJ2-1,many,CASSFRDRVVEQFF,TGTGCCAGCAGTTTCCGGGACAGGGTGGTCGAGCAGTTCTTC
TRBV6-7,TRBD2,TRBJ2-1,few,CASSYPLRSGRTGEQFF,TGTGCCAGCAGTTACCCACTAAGGAGCGGGAGAACTGGTGAGCAGTTCTTC
TRBV27,.,TRBJ2-1,many,CASSFLNYNEQFF,TGTGCCAGCAGTTTCCTGAACTACAATGAGCAGTTCTTC
TRBV11-2,.,TRBJ2-2,many,CASTRPGGIPNTGELFF,TGTGCCAGCACCCGTCCCGGGGGAATTCCGAACACCGGGGAGCTGTTTTTT
TRBV10-3,.,TRBJ1-5,.,CAISEGGQPQHF,TGTGCCATCAGTGAGGGGGGTCAGCCCCAGCATTTT
TRBV2,TRBD2,TRBJ2-1,many,CASSERLAVIYNEQFF,TGTGCCAGCAGTGAACGACTAGCGGTGATTTACAATGAGCAGTTCTTC
TRBV28,TRBD2,TRBJ2-7,few,CASSTPSGSSYEQYF,TGTGCCAGCAGTACCCCTAGCGGGAGTTCCTACGAGCAGTACTTC
TRBV19,TRBD1,TRBJ2-3,.,CASTQGFTDTQYF,TGTGCCAGTACACAGGGGTTTACAGATACGCAGTATTTT
TRBV27,.,TRBJ1-5,many,CASSRPGSNQPQHF,TGTGCCAGCAGTAGGCCGGGCTCAAATCAGCCCCAGCATTTT